Below, 32 T cell receptor beta chains from the same sample are listed, as sequenced in a study of long-term antiretroviral therapy in people with HIV. This was the immunoSEQ v3.0 assay at survey level. Profiled with immunoSEQ multiplex PCR; TCRdb holds only in-frame clones, not every one. The data contain 25,000 to 30,000 clones, 80% to 85% of them singletons. The sample consisted of unsorted PBMCs, taken 0.4 years after starting antiretroviral therapy. Receptors originate from a man between 18 and 35 years old with HIV.

This clone was seen just once. The chain uses TRBV4-1 and TRBJ2-2; perhaps TRBD1 as D (5 bases). Germline V gene lookup returns CDR1 MGHRA and CDR2 YSYEKL. This CDR3 contains 16 residues. The V end lost 4 bases, the J end lost 2 bases, and 14 bases lay between the germline ends. Here the CDR3 reads CASSRAGPRNTGELFF. In nucleotides, the CDR3 is TGCGCCAGCAGCCGGGCAGGGCCTAGAAACACCGGGGAGCTGTTTTTT.

This chain connects TRBV25-1 to TRBJ2-1; D possibly corresponds to TRBD2 (6 bases). The CDR3 totals 16 residues. Trimming pared 1 base from V and 2 bases from J, leaving 12 bases between. Germline V gene sequence: CDR1 MGHDK, CDR2 SYGVNS. Written as DNA, the CDR3 is TGTGCCAGCAGTGAATCTAGGGAGGTTCCCTACAATGAGCAGTTCTTC. It is translated as CASSESREVPYNEQFF.

V usage is TRBV27 and J usage is TRBJ1-1; D perhaps matches TRBD1 (6 bases). This CDR3 is 13 amino acids long. Trimming left V 6 bases short and J 1 base short, with 9 bases between. Germline V gene data show CDR1 as MNHEY and CDR2 as SMNVEV (reference sequence). This CDR3 is CASRDSSNTEAFF. The CDR3 DNA sequence: TGTGCCAGCAGGGACAGCTCGAACACTGAAGCTTTCTTT.

V is TRBV4-1 and J is TRBJ1-1; D not resolved. CDR1 is MGHRA and CDR2 is YSYEKL in the germline V gene. Deletions cut 0 bases from V and 1 base from J, with 12 bases between. CDR3 length: 16 amino acids. CDR3 coding DNA: TGCGCCAGCAGCCAAGAGGCGCCGAAGAAGAACACTGAAGCTTTCTTT. It encodes CASSQEAPKKNTEAFF.

The chain recombines TRBV4-1 with TRBJ1-1; weak D call: TRBD1 (5 bases). CDR1 MGHRA and CDR2 YSYEKL come from the germline V gene. V was cut by 0 bases and J by 4 bases, with 12 bases left in between. The CDR3 covers 15 residues. CDR3 bases: TGCGCCAGCAGCCAAGATCCCAGGGTAAGCACTGAAGCTTTCTTT. It yields the protein CASSQDPRVSTEAFF.

The CDR3 loop is CASSLEGGTVGSSYEQYF. The CDR3 DNA follows: TGTGCCAGCAGCTTAGAGGGAGGGACAGTGGGTTCTTCTTACGAGCAGTACTTC. This chain joins TRBV13 and TRBJ2-7, with D possibly called TRBD1 or TRBD2 (7 bases each). Per germline, CDR1 PRHDT and CDR2 FYEKMQ (reference sequence). The CDR3 loop spans 18 amino acids. The ends were cut back, 1 base at V and 4 bases at J, with 23 bases in the middle.

The chain uses TRBV7-8 and TRBJ2-7; D is perhaps TRBD1 or TRBD2 (5 bases each). Trimming shortened V by 5 bases and J by 2 bases, and 16 bases separated the two germline ends. In germline, CDR1 is SGHVS, CDR2 FQNEAQ. There are 15 residues in the CDR3. The CDR3 is CASSGAGTLAYEQYF. CDR3 DNA sequence: TGTGCCAGCAGCGGGGCCGGGACCTTGGCCTACGAGCAGTACTTC.

This sequence joins TRBV6-1 and TRBJ1-1; a weak D match, TRBD1 (5 bases). Germline-derived CDR1 and CDR2 are MNHNS and SASEGT. The CDR3 sequence is 15 residues long. V lost 4 bases to trimming and J lost 6 bases, with 18 bases between them. This chain's CDR3 is CASSATQGGKAEAFF. CDR3 nucleotide sequence: TGTGCCAGCAGTGCGACTCAGGGAGGTAAGGCTGAAGCTTTCTTT.

A remark on this clone: At one boundary the junction diverges from the germline segment, which might be a read error. This CDR3 is also generated by other DNA sequences in the sample. The V call is TRBV6-5, the J call TRBJ2-7, with TRBD1 identical over 8 bases. Germline CDR1 is MNHEY and CDR2 is SVGAGI. The CDR3 totals 15 residues. CDR3 nucleotides: TGTGCCAGCAGTTACGGGACAGGAAGGTCCTATGAGCAGTACTTC. Amino acids: CASSYGTGRSYEQYF.

The V call is TRBV7-2, the J call TRBJ1-2; 9 nucleotides align to TRBD1. The V gene end was trimmed by 5 bases and the J gene end by 4 bases; junction bases not matched to a gene: 5. Germline V CDR1 and CDR2: SGHTA, FQGNSA. CDR3 length: 14 residues. The CDR3 DNA sequence: TGTGCCAGCAGCACCGGGACAGGGCTCTATGGCTACACCTTC. As protein: CASSTGTGLYGYTF.

This chain joins TRBV5-4 and TRBJ1-2; the D gene is possibly TRBD1 (6 bases). The germline V gene has CDR1 SGHNT and CDR2 YYREEE (reference sequence). The CDR3 is 14 amino acids. Trimming stripped 5 bases from V and 6 bases from J, with 17 bases between. The CDR3 sequence: CASRLRGSGDGYTF. The CDR3 DNA is TGTGCCAGCAGGCTGAGGGGGTCGGGCGATGGCTACACCTTC.

This chain uses TRBV6-5 with TRBJ2-3, with 14 nucleotides matching TRBD2. V gave up 5 bases and J gave up 5 bases; unmatched junction bases: 3. This CDR3 has 15 residues. CDR1 MNHEY and CDR2 SVGAGI come from the germline V gene. The CDR3 loop reads CASSTGTSGGDTQYF. CDR3 coding DNA: TGTGCCAGCAGTACCGGGACTAGCGGGGGAGATACGCAGTATTTT.

The V gene is TRBV9, the J gene TRBJ2-1; D unresolved. This CDR3 has 15 amino acids. The V end was cut by 4 bases, the J end by 0 bases, with 11 bases between. The V gene's germline CDR1 is SGDLS and CDR2 YYNGEE. CDR3 bases: TGTGCCAGCAGCTCGGACCCTAACTCCTACAATGAGCAGTTCTTC. Translating gives CASSSDPNSYNEQFF.

This clone was seen just once. The V and J genes are TRBV18 and TRBJ1-3, with no clear D. This CDR3 has 14 residues. The germline V and J ends were trimmed by 2 bases and 4 bases, with 9 bases remaining between them. The germline V gene encodes CDR1 KGHSH and CDR2 LQKENI. DNA for the CDR3: TGTGCCAGCTCACCAGAGGCGCGGGGAAACACCATATATTTT. It is translated as CASSPEARGNTIYF.

This chain uses TRBV27 with TRBJ1-4; a weak D match, TRBD1 (6 bases). CDR1 is MNHEY, CDR2 SMNVEV, per germline (reference sequence). Trimming pared 0 bases from V and 8 bases from J, leaving 10 bases between. The CDR3 is 14 amino acids. The CDR3 sequence is CASSLSQGPEKLFF. The CDR3 DNA is TGTGCCAGCAGTTTATCACAGGGTCCGGAAAAACTGTTTTTT.

The table lists this clone with a few counts. The V call is TRBV11-2, the J call TRBJ1-5; 10 bases agree with TRBD1. The trim removed 3 bases at V and 0 bases at J, leaving 8 bases unmatched. The length of the CDR3 is 18 residues. Germline V gives CDR1 SGHAT, CDR2 FQNNGV. CDR3 DNA sequence: TGTGCCAGCAGCTTCACCGGGACAGGGGCCTATAGCAATCAGCCCCAGCATTTT. Encoded protein: CASSFTGTGAYSNQPQHF.

Here the CDR3 reads CASSYGTGGYEQYF. The DNA of the CDR3 is TGTGCCAGCAGTTACGGGACAGGGGGCTACGAGCAGTACTTC. The genes are TRBV6-6 and TRBJ2-7; 11 bases line up with TRBD1. The V gene end was trimmed by 2 bases and the J gene end by 3 bases; junction bases not matched to a gene: 0. Per the germline V gene, CDR1 is MNHNY and CDR2 is SVGAGI (reference sequence). The CDR3 is 14 amino acids.

This rearrangement joins TRBV6-1 to TRBJ1-1; 9 bases fit TRBD1. Trimming removed 2 bases from V and 4 bases from J; junction bases left unmatched: 8. This CDR3 comprises 16 residues. Germline V gene lookup returns CDR1 MNHNS and CDR2 SASEGT. This CDR3 reads CASSEYLGTGITEAFF. In nucleotides, the CDR3 is TGTGCCAGCAGTGAATATTTGGGGACAGGGATCACTGAAGCTTTCTTT.

This clone occurred once. The rearrangement uses TRBV27 and TRBJ2-7, with 7 bases matching TRBD1. The V gene end was trimmed by 6 bases and the J gene end by 0 bases; junction bases not matched to a gene: 5. CDR1 MNHEY and CDR2 SMNVEV come from the germline V gene (reference sequence). CDR3 length: 14 residues. The CDR3 DNA is TGTGCCAGCAGCCCGACAGGGAACTCCTACGAGCAGTACTTC. Translating it yields CASSPTGNSYEQYF.

The chain is built from TRBV1 and TRBJ1-2; the DNA was not used to check the table's D call, TRBD1. TRBV1 corresponds to a pseudogene. CDR3 length: 14 residues. CDR3 sequence reads: CTSSQQGVGYGYTF. Written as DNA, the CDR3 is TGCACCAGCAGCCAACAGGGGGTAGGGTATGGCTACACCTTC.

V gene TRBV4-1 combines with J gene TRBJ2-5; D may correspond to TRBD1 or TRBD2 (5 bases each). Per germline, CDR1 MGHRA and CDR2 YSYEKL. The CDR3 length is 16 residues. Trimming took off 1 base at V and 2 bases at J, with 14 bases between the two ends. This CDR3 reads CASSQGFGALQETQYF. The CDR3 DNA sequence: TGCGCCAGCAGCCAAGGATTCGGGGCCTTACAAGAGACCCAGTACTTC.

The chain uses TRBV10-3 and TRBJ2-7, with 8 bases fitting TRBD2. With V trimmed by 3 bases and J by 1 base, 2 bases remained unmatched. The CDR3 extends over 14 amino acids. Germline V gives CDR1 ENHRY, CDR2 SYGVKD. CDR3 in DNA: TGTGCCATCAGTGAAACTAGCGGTTCCTACGAGCAGTACTTC. Translated, it gives CAISETSGSYEQYF.

The chain uses TRBV5-1 and TRBJ1-5; 9 nucleotides match TRBD1. V was clipped by 0 bases and J by 7 bases; unmatched bases: 5. The CDR3 loop spans 15 amino acids. CDR1 is SGHRS and CDR2 is YFSETQ in the germline V gene. CDR3 residues: CASSLDRGQGQPQHF. The DNA of the CDR3 is TGCGCCAGCAGCTTGGACAGGGGGCAGGGCCAGCCCCAGCATTTT.

The rearrangement uses TRBV27 and TRBJ2-7; TRBD1 agrees at 10 bases. This CDR3 comprises 15 residues. The V gene's germline CDR1 is MNHEY and CDR2 SMNVEV (reference sequence). The V segment lost 7 bases and the J segment 5 bases; nucleotides outside the gene matches: 11. The CDR3 protein is CASKTPGQGSNEQYF. The CDR3 DNA follows: TGTGCCAGCAAGACTCCGGGACAGGGGTCGAACGAGCAGTACTTC.

The rearrangement uses TRBV6-6 and TRBJ1-5, with D tentatively TRBD1 (6 bases). The CDR3 spans 16 residues. Germline-derived CDR1 and CDR2 are MNHNY and SVGAGI (reference sequence). Trimming shortened V by 2 bases and J by 0 bases, and 11 bases separated the two germline ends. The CDR3 loop reads CASSYKDSYSNQPQHF. Written as DNA, the CDR3 is TGTGCCAGCAGTTACAAGGACAGTTATAGCAATCAGCCCCAGCATTTT.

The chain recombines TRBV7-6 with TRBJ2-2, with D perhaps assigned TRBD1 or TRBD2 (6 bases each). Germline assignment: CDR1 SGHVS and CDR2 FNYEAQ. The V gene lost 4 bases and the J gene lost 8 bases, with 14 bases spanning the gap. The CDR3 covers 14 residues. The CDR3 here is CASSYRGEQGELFF. The CDR3 region has the DNA TGTGCCAGCAGCTATAGGGGGGAACAGGGGGAGCTGTTTTTT.

V and J are TRBV27 and TRBJ2-7; TRBD1 agrees at 8 bases. Looked up from germline, CDR1 is MNHEY and CDR2 is SMNVEV (reference sequence). This CDR3 is built from 15 residues. V gave up 6 bases and J gave up 4 bases; unmatched junction bases: 11. The CDR3 here is CASSPRQGSSYEQYF. The DNA of the CDR3 is TGTGCCAGCAGCCCAAGACAGGGGTCGTCGTACGAGCAGTACTTC.

The chain is built from TRBV7-9 and TRBJ2-1; TRBD2 agrees at 11 bases. The CDR3 is 17 amino acids. Germline V gene sequence: CDR1 SEHNR, CDR2 FQNEAQ (reference sequence). Unmatched junction bases numbered 5, after V lost 4 bases and J lost 0 bases. The DNA for the CDR3 is TGTGCCAGCAGCTCCCGACTAGCGGGACGCTCCTACAATGAGCAGTTCTTC. Encoded protein: CASSSRLAGRSYNEQFF.

The gene calls are TRBV6-5 and TRBJ2-5; D may be TRBD1 (5 bases). The closer fit of TRBJ2-7 to the DNA end suggests the J call may be wrong. Germline V gene lookup returns CDR1 MNHEY and CDR2 SVGAGI. The CDR3 has 13 residues. As DNA, the CDR3 is TGTGCCAGCATATCCGACAGCTCCTACGAGCAGTACTTC. It encodes CASISDSSYEQYF.

The V and J genes are TRBV6-6 and TRBJ1-1; possible D gene TRBD1, 5 bases. The V gene lost 6 bases and the J gene lost 1 base, with 15 bases spanning the gap. There are 15 residues in the CDR3. Germline V CDR1 and CDR2: MNHNY, SVGAGI (reference sequence). The CDR3 spells CASSRQQGRNTEAFF. The CDR3 DNA reads TGTGCCAGCAGCCGACAGCAGGGCCGGAACACTGAAGCTTTCTTT.

This sequence joins TRBV27 and TRBJ2-1; tentatively, D is TRBD1 (5 bases). The germline CDR1 and CDR2 sequences are MNHEY and SMNVEV (reference sequence). Trimming took off 2 bases at V and 7 bases at J, with 9 bases between the two ends. The CDR3 contains 13 residues. The CDR3 here is CASSLGARNEQFF. The CDR3 coding sequence is TGTGCCAGCAGTTTAGGGGCACGGAATGAGCAGTTCTTC.

The V gene is TRBV7-6, the J gene TRBJ1-5, with D maybe TRBD1 (5 bases). Trimming pared 0 bases from V and 5 bases from J, leaving 11 bases between. The CDR3 contains 15 residues. Germline V gene sequence: CDR1 SGHVS, CDR2 FNYEAQ. The CDR3 protein is CASSLAGRDDQPQHF. The CDR3 DNA reads TGTGCCAGCAGCTTAGCGGGTAGGGACGATCAGCCCCAGCATTTT.